Below are 24 T cell receptor beta chains sequenced from a single sample in a study of glioma-infiltrating T cells after dendritic cell vaccination. Time point defined: after dendritic cell vaccination, including at tumor progression/relapse. Repertoires were generated with immunoSEQ multiplex PCR, while TCRdb's copy carries only in-frame clones and drops some. Found here are around 100,000 clones, over 80% of them singletons; the top ten hold 6.8%. The sequencing used blood, collected after dendritic cell vaccination. These receptors were taken from a human donor with glioblastoma.

The chain employs TRBV2 and TRBJ1-1; 8 bases map to TRBD1. V gave up 2 bases and J gave up 7 bases; unmatched junction bases: 6. Germline assignment: CDR1 SNHLY and CDR2 FYNNEI. This CDR3 has 14 residues. The CDR3: CASSEKTDRGEAFF. The CDR3 nucleotides are TGTGCCAGCAGTGAAAAAACCGACAGGGGTGAAGCTTTCTTT.

This rearrangement joins TRBV18 to TRBJ1-1, with TRBD1 matching 7 bases. Germline V gives CDR1 KGHSH, CDR2 LQKENI. The CDR3 consists of 16 residues. V lost 0 bases and J lost 10; bases outside the gene matches: 14. The CDR3 coding sequence is TGTGCCAGCTCACCACCTTTCGGAGGGGGCGGTTCGGGAGCTTTCTTT. This encodes CASSPPFGGGGSGAFF.

The chain links TRBV4-2 to TRBJ2-3; TRBD2 aligns across 11 bases. The CDR3 extends over 19 amino acids. Trimming removed 0 bases from V and 5 bases from J; junction bases left unmatched: 13. Germline loops: CDR1 LGHNA, CDR2 YNFKEQ. The CDR3 is CASSQDLSSGGSRGDTQYF. In nucleotides, the CDR3 is TGTGCCAGCAGCCAAGATTTGTCTAGCGGGGGGAGTAGAGGAGATACGCAGTATTTT.

The gene calls are TRBV7-6 and TRBJ2-1; 10 nucleotides match TRBD2. The germline V gene encodes CDR1 SGHVS and CDR2 FNYEAQ. Trimming cost V 6 bases and J 0 bases; bases outside gene matches: 8. The CDR3 covers 17 residues. In DNA form, the CDR3 reads TGTGCCAGCAGTTATAGCGGGGGGTCCCTCTCCTACAATGAGCAGTTCTTC. Its translation is CASSYSGGSLSYNEQFF.

The sample holds a few counts of this clone. The chain couples TRBV2 to TRBJ1-1, with D unclear. Germline CDR1 SNHLY, CDR2 FYNNEI. Trimming took off 7 bases at V and 1 base at J, with 16 bases between the two ends. CDR3 size: 15 residues. In nucleotides, the CDR3 is TGTGCCAGCACCGCCGGGAAGGAGTCGAACACTGAAGCTTTCTTT. This translates into CASTAGKESNTEAFF.

J is TRBJ1-2 and V is TRBV19; 7 positions agree with TRBD1. The CDR3 runs to 13 residues. The V gene's germline CDR1 is LNHDA and CDR2 SQIVND (reference sequence). The trim removed 7 bases at V and 6 bases at J, leaving 8 bases unmatched. CDR3 in DNA: TGTGCCAGTACTCCACAGGGGAGAGATGGCTACACCTTC. Its protein product is CASTPQGRDGYTF.

There are a few counts of this clone. The J gene is TRBJ2-7, the V gene TRBV19, with 8 bases matching TRBD1. V dropped 5 bases and J dropped 5; count of bases not matched to a gene: 8. The germline gives CDR1 LNHDA, CDR2 SQIVND (reference sequence). CDR3 length: 14 amino acids. The CDR3 DNA reads as TGTGCCAGTAGTTCCGGACAGGGTTACGACGAGCAGTACTTC. Protein: CASSSGQGYDEQYF.

The chain is built from TRBV6-1 and TRBJ2-1; 12 bases agree with TRBD1. Germline V gene data show CDR1 as MNHNS and CDR2 as SASEGT. Trimming removed 4 bases from V and 9 bases from J; junction bases left unmatched: 7. The CDR3 has 15 amino acids. The CDR3 DNA reads as TGTGCCAGCAGTGCCGGGACAGGGGGCTTTAGTGAGCAGTTCTTC. It yields the protein CASSAGTGGFSEQFF.

The chain uses TRBV2 and TRBJ1-1; possibly TRBD1 for D (6 bases). The ends were cut back, 4 bases at V and 0 bases at J, with 12 bases in the middle. Germline V gene sequence: CDR1 SNHLY, CDR2 FYNNEI. This CDR3 comprises 15 residues. CDR3 nucleotide sequence: TGTGCCAGCAGTGTCGGCAGGGGAATGAACACTGAAGCTTTCTTT. It encodes CASSVGRGMNTEAFF.

The J gene is TRBJ1-5, the V gene TRBV25-1; the match to TRBD1 covers 8 bases. Germline CDR1 MGHDK, CDR2 SYGVNS. V was clipped by 4 bases and J by 2 bases; unmatched bases: 1. This CDR3 region has 14 residues. DNA of the CDR3: TGTGCCAGCAGTGGGGGACAGGGCAATCAGCCCCAGCATTTT. This codes for CASSGGQGNQPQHF.

The chain uses TRBV7-9 and TRBJ1-4; D might be TRBD1 (5 bases). This CDR3 has 17 amino acids. Deletions cut 5 bases from V and 3 bases from J, with 19 bases between. Germline assignment: CDR1 SEHNR and CDR2 FQNEAQ (reference sequence). CDR3 region: CASSLRTTDSANEKLFF. CDR3 DNA sequence: TGTGCCAGCAGCCTCCGAACTACAGACAGTGCTAATGAAAAACTGTTTTTT.

The V call is TRBV6-1, the J call TRBJ1-2; perhaps TRBD1 as D (6 bases). Germline V gives CDR1 MNHNS, CDR2 SASEGT. This CDR3 spans 15 amino acids. With 1 base removed from V and 4 bases from J, the gap between germline ends came to 13 bases. The CDR3 reads CASSEVQGSGYGYTF. CDR3 DNA: TGTGCCAGCAGTGAAGTCCAGGGGTCTGGCTATGGCTACACCTTC.

CDR3 protein: CASSKAPISRVGNSPLHF. DNA for the CDR3: TGTGCCAGCAGCAAAGCGCCGATCTCGAGGGTCGGGAATTCACCCCTCCACTTT. The V and J genes are TRBV21-1 and TRBJ1-6. TRBV21-1 is a recognized pseudogene. CDR3 length: 18 amino acids.

The chain is built from TRBV7-3 and TRBJ2-7, with 8 bases matching TRBD1. The trim removed 2 bases at V and 3 bases at J, leaving 3 bases unmatched. The CDR3 totals 14 residues. Germline lookup yields CDR1 SGHTA and CDR2 FQGTGA. The CDR3 loop is CASSLSGQVYEQYF. The DNA of the CDR3 is TGTGCCAGCAGCTTATCGGGACAGGTCTACGAGCAGTACTTC.

The chain combines TRBV13 with TRBJ1-6; maybe TRBD1 (5 bases). CDR1 is PRHDT, CDR2 FYEKMQ, per germline (reference sequence). CDR3 length: 16 residues. The V end lost 5 bases, the J end lost 10 bases, and 21 bases lay between the germline ends. CDR3 nucleotide sequence: TGTGCCAGCAGCAACAAGGGACTCACACTAGGGTCACCCCTCCACTTT. The encoded protein is CASSNKGLTLGSPLHF.

The CDR3, as DNA: TGTGCCAGCAGCCCCCGGGGGGAGCAAGGTACGCAGTATTTT. It is translated as CASSPRGEQGTQYF. The chain couples TRBV7-2 to TRBJ2-3; TRBD2 matches at 7 bases. Germline-derived CDR1 and CDR2 are SGHTA and FQGNSA. The CDR3 sequence is 14 residues long. The trim removed 5 bases at V and 8 bases at J, leaving 10 bases unmatched.

This chain uses TRBV6-5 with TRBJ1-4; D is perhaps TRBD1 (5 bases). This CDR3 has 14 residues. V was cut by 6 bases and J by 4 bases, with 12 bases left in between. CDR1 is MNHEY, CDR2 SVGAGI, per germline. In DNA form, the CDR3 reads TGTGCCAGCAGACCCGACAGTAGTAATGAAAAACTGTTTTTT. Translated, it gives CASRPDSSNEKLFF.

The rearrangement links TRBV5-4 to TRBJ1-1, with 7 positions matching TRBD1. The length of the CDR3 is 14 residues. Looked up from germline, CDR1 is SGHNT and CDR2 is YYREEE (reference sequence). V trimming: 4 bases; J trimming: 4 bases; junction bases outside the gene matches: 7. CDR3 bases: TGTGCCAGCAGCGCCCCAGGGGGAATCACTGAAGCTTTCTTT. Translation gives CASSAPGGITEAFF.

V usage is TRBV2 and J usage is TRBJ2-7, with 9 bases aligning to TRBD1. CDR3 length: 13 amino acids. The J segment lost 2 bases and the V segment lost 6 bases, leaving 2 bases of the junction unmatched. Germline values: CDR1 SNHLY, CDR2 FYNNEI. The CDR3 coding sequence is TGTGCCAGCAGGGGACAGGGAGCCTACGAGCAGTACTTC. Its translation is CASRGQGAYEQYF.

The gene calls are TRBV30 and TRBJ1-1; the match to TRBD1 covers 9 bases. The germline V gene encodes CDR1 GTSNPN and CDR2 SVGIG (reference sequence). J was trimmed by 1 base and V by 4 bases; bases with no gene match: 10. The CDR3 runs 16 residues. The chain's CDR3 is CAWTDRGIQGNTEAFF. The CDR3, as DNA: TGTGCCTGGACTGACAGGGGGATACAGGGGAACACTGAAGCTTTCTTT.

The chain combines TRBV27 with TRBJ2-3; D possibly corresponds to TRBD2 (6 bases). This CDR3 has 18 amino acids. From germline, CDR1 is MNHEY and CDR2 SMNVEV (reference sequence). V was cut by 5 bases and J by 3 bases, with 24 bases left in between. CDR3 region: CASSDTSRGGVGTDTQYF. DNA for the CDR3: TGTGCCAGCAGTGACACCTCTCGGGGCGGGGTTGGGACAGATACGCAGTATTTT.

The chain combines TRBV6-5 with TRBJ2-7; maybe TRBD2 (6 bases). Germline loops: CDR1 MNHEY, CDR2 SVGAGI. The length of the CDR3 is 15 residues. V was pared by 5 bases and J by 2 bases, with 16 bases between. CDR3 coding DNA: TGTGCCAGCAGTCTCACCGGGACTGATACCTACGAGCAGTACTTC. It encodes CASSLTGTDTYEQYF.

The chain has TRBV5-1 and TRBJ2-1; tentatively, D is TRBD1 (5 bases). Germline values: CDR1 SGHRS, CDR2 YFSETQ. The V gene lost 4 bases and the J gene lost 6 bases, with 11 bases spanning the gap. The length of the CDR3 is 13 residues. For the CDR3, the DNA is TGCGCCAGCAGCATGGACACAACCAATGAGCAGTTCTTC. Its translation is CASSMDTTNEQFF.

The rearrangement joins TRBV19 to TRBJ1-5; 8 positions match TRBD1. The CDR3 is 15 amino acids. V dropped 4 bases and J dropped 1; count of bases not matched to a gene: 3. The germline gives CDR1 LNHDA, CDR2 SQIVND (reference sequence). The DNA of the CDR3 is TGTGCCAGTAGTACCGACAGGGGCAGCAATCAGCCCCAGCATTTT. It yields the protein CASSTDRGSNQPQHF.